These 17 T cell receptor beta chains originate from one sample sequenced in a study of beta chain features in type 1 diabetes. Antigen specificity for these receptors is unknown. The study, taken as a whole, reports: All four CD4+ subsets of Type 1 diabetes patients contained TCRB CDR3s that were moderately but significantly shorter.

Since all of the isolated RNA was reverse transcribed, expressed TCRB transcripts were what got sequenced. Libraries were prepared by immunoSEQ multiplex PCR; TCRdb keeps only in-frame clonotypes and omits some of them. The table has 160,000 or so clones, roughly 63% seen once. The sample was naive CD4+ T cells from blood. The source is a man under 40 with type 1 diabetes.

V usage is TRBV6-6 and J usage is TRBJ1-2; D gene ambiguous. Germline lookup yields CDR1 MNHNY and CDR2 SVGAGI (reference sequence). CDR3 length: 13 residues. Trimming cost V 5 bases and J 4 bases, with 11 bases left between them. The chain's CDR3 is CASSHRDSYGYTF. Written as DNA, the CDR3 is TGTGCCAGCAGTCACAGAGATAGCTATGGCTACACCTTC.

The gene calls are TRBV28 and TRBJ2-6; D not resolved. With 4 bases removed from V and 2 bases from J, the gap between germline ends came to 0 bases. Germline assignment: CDR1 MDHEN and CDR2 SYDVKM. This CDR3 has 12 residues. In DNA, the CDR3 is TGTGCCAGCAGTTCTGGGGCCAACGTCCTGACTTTC. Encoded protein: CASSSGANVLTF.

J is TRBJ2-3 and V is TRBV7-2, with 9 bases matching TRBD2. Per the germline V gene, CDR1 is SGHTA and CDR2 is FQGNSA. There are 17 residues in the CDR3. The junction had 7 bases not matched to a gene; V was cut back by 1 base and J by 2 bases. Written as DNA, the CDR3 is TGTGCCAGCAGCTTAGTTGTGGTAGCGGGGGACACAGATACGCAGTATTTT. The encoded protein is CASSLVVVAGDTDTQYF.

The chain employs TRBV29-1 and TRBJ2-3, with 9 bases aligning to TRBD2. With V trimmed by 8 bases and J by 6 bases, 12 bases remained unmatched. Germline V gene sequence: CDR1 SQVTM, CDR2 ANQGSEA. CDR3 length equals 14 residues. CDR3 bases: TGCAGCTCCCCCTCGGGACTAGCAGGGGATACGCAGTATTTT. This translates into CSSPSGLAGDTQYF.

CDR3 sequence reads: CASSPAGAEAFF. The CDR3 region has the DNA TGTGCCAGCTCACCAGCGGGGGCTGAAGCTTTCTTT. This chain uses TRBV18 with TRBJ1-1, with D perhaps TRBD1 (5 bases). This CDR3 comprises 12 residues. Trimming took off 2 bases at V and 6 bases at J, with 7 bases between the two ends. CDR1 KGHSH and CDR2 LQKENI come from the germline V gene.

The genes are TRBV2 and TRBJ2-1, with a weak D call TRBD1 (6 bases). The germline gives CDR1 SNHLY, CDR2 FYNNEI. V gave up 3 bases and J gave up 6 bases, with 15 bases separating them. CDR3 size: 15 residues. Written as DNA, the CDR3 is TGTGCCAGCAGTGACAGGGGTCGGGTGGGCAATGAGCAGTTCTTC. It specifies CASSDRGRVGNEQFF.

The J gene is TRBJ2-1, the V gene TRBV25-1; D unclear. V was clipped by 2 bases and J by 4 bases, with 9 bases between them. The length of the CDR3 is 14 residues. Per the germline V gene, CDR1 is MGHDK and CDR2 is SYGVNS. The chain's CDR3 is CASSEAQSYNEQFF. The CDR3, as DNA: TGTGCCAGCAGTGAAGCACAGTCGTACAATGAGCAGTTCTTC.

The chain combines TRBV7-9 with TRBJ2-3; TRBD2 matches 14 bases. Looked up from germline, CDR1 is SEHNR and CDR2 is FQNEAQ (reference sequence). This CDR3 spans 19 amino acids. J was trimmed by 1 base and V by 5 bases; bases with no gene match: 11. The CDR3 sequence: CASSLRGTSGGSGTDTQYF. CDR3 sequence (DNA): TGTGCCAGCAGCCTCAGAGGGACTAGCGGGGGCTCCGGCACAGATACGCAGTATTTT.

The J gene is TRBJ2-7, the V gene TRBV10-1; 9 nucleotides match TRBD1. Germline V gene sequence: CDR1 WNHNN, CDR2 SYGVQD (reference sequence). The CDR3 is 15 residues long. Unmatched junction bases numbered 11, after V lost 6 bases and J lost 5 bases. DNA of the CDR3: TGCGCCAGCAGCGACCCCGGGACAGGGCTCCACGAGCAGTACTTC. It yields the protein CASSDPGTGLHEQYF.

The chain combines TRBV7-9 with TRBJ2-5; 10 nucleotides match TRBD2. The germline CDR1 and CDR2 sequences are SEHNR and FQNEAQ (reference sequence). Trimming took 7 bases from V and 13 from J; bases not matched to a gene: 9. CDR3 length: 12 residues. CDR3 coding DNA: TGTGCCAGCACCGCTGGACTAGCGGTCCGGTACTTC. Amino acid sequence: CASTAGLAVRYF.

The chain recombines TRBV15 with TRBJ2-7; 7 nucleotides match TRBD1. Germline assignment: CDR1 LNHNV and CDR2 YYDKDF (reference sequence). The CDR3 covers 13 residues. V was pared by 3 bases and J by 4 bases, with 3 bases of the junction left unmatched. The DNA for the CDR3 is TGTGCCACCAGCAGGGGCAGGGGGTACGAGCAGTACTTC. It is translated as CATSRGRGYEQYF.

The rearrangement links TRBV5-6 to TRBJ1-2; D uncertain. V was cut by 4 bases and J by 2 bases, with 9 bases left in between. This CDR3 has 13 residues. Germline assignment: CDR1 SGHDT and CDR2 YYEEEE. CDR3 sequence: CASSEQRNYGYTF. The CDR3 coding sequence is TGTGCCAGCAGCGAACAGCGAAACTATGGCTACACCTTC.

The chain couples TRBV6-4 to TRBJ1-2, with no clear D. V shed 5 bases and J shed 2 bases, with 21 bases lying between them. Germline CDR1 reads MRHNA; CDR2 reads SNTAGT. CDR3 length equals 17 residues. The CDR3 DNA reads as TGTGCCAGCAGTATAACCCAATCGGACGGACGAAACTATGGCTACACCTTC. Translation: CASSITQSDGRNYGYTF.

A few counts support this clone. This sample includes further DNA sequences coding for the same CDR3. In nucleotides, the CDR3 is TGTGCCTGGAGTGTGGGCTACGAGCAGTACTTC. It codes for CAWSVGYEQYF. The chain has TRBV30 and TRBJ2-7; D is unclear. Germline CDR1 and CDR2: GTSNPN and SVGIG (reference sequence). V lost 0 bases, J lost 3 bases, and 3 bases lay in between. The CDR3 sequence is 11 residues long.

This rearrangement joins TRBV28 to TRBJ2-6; D possibly matches TRBD1 or TRBD2 (6 bases each). Germline values: CDR1 MDHEN, CDR2 SYDVKM. Trimming left V 7 bases short and J 2 bases short, with 18 bases between. The CDR3 contains 17 residues. CDR3 in DNA: TGTGCCAGCACCCCGGGGGCAGGAAGGGCTGGGGCCAACGTCCTGACTTTC. It yields the protein CASTPGAGRAGANVLTF.

Comments on this clone: One end of the junction is discordant with germline, which a read error may explain. This chain connects TRBV5-4 to TRBJ2-7, with D unresolved. CDR3 length equals 15 residues. The germline CDR1 and CDR2 sequences are SGHNT and YYREEE (reference sequence). The CDR3 protein is CASSLGVASEEPVDF. CDR3 nucleotides: TGTGCCAGCAGCTTAGGAGTGGCGTCAGAGGAACCCGTTGACTTC.

This clone has only one observation. The chain joins TRBV4-1 to TRBJ1-1; 7 bases are a match to TRBD1. The V gene end was trimmed by 3 bases and the J gene end by 0 bases; junction bases not matched to a gene: 7. Germline loops: CDR1 MGHRA, CDR2 YSYEKL. The CDR3 has 16 amino acids. CDR3 bases: TGCGCCAGCAGCCAGGGATTGACAGGGATGAACACTGAAGCTTTCTTT. Amino acids: CASSQGLTGMNTEAFF.